These 12 T cell receptor beta chains were sequenced from one sample in a study of cytomegalovirus exposure and HLA in healthy donors. The assay was immunoSEQ multiplex PCR, and TCRdb's table has in-frame clones only and misses some. The table includes about 250,000 clones, about 86% detected once. Sequencing was carried out using PBMCs. The receptors derive from a man aged 18 to 29 in good health and CMV-seronegative.

The gene calls are TRBV18 and TRBJ2-2; TRBD1 aligns across 7 bases. Losses at the gene ends were 3 bases for V and 4 bases for J; bases not matched to a gene: 8. There are 16 residues in the CDR3. Per germline, CDR1 KGHSH and CDR2 LQKENI. The CDR3 is CASSPPGQLSTGELFF. As DNA, the CDR3 is TGTGCCAGCTCACCTCCGGGACAGCTTTCCACCGGGGAGCTGTTTTTT.

This chain links TRBV28 with TRBJ2-1, with D possibly being TRBD2 (6 bases). Germline lookup yields CDR1 MDHEN and CDR2 SYDVKM. Trimming took off 3 bases at V and 6 bases at J, with 12 bases between the two ends. CDR3 length: 14 residues. The CDR3 reads CASSFDGRFNEQFF. The CDR3 nucleotides read TGTGCCAGCAGTTTCGACGGGAGATTCAATGAGCAGTTCTTC.

The chain is built from TRBV5-4 and TRBJ1-1, with D perhaps matching TRBD1 (5 bases). The CDR3 length is 13 residues. Trimming removed 3 bases from V and 1 base from J, with 7 bases in between. Per the germline V gene, CDR1 is SGHNT and CDR2 is YYREEE (reference sequence). The CDR3 reads CASSSGQNTEAFF. The CDR3 nucleotides are TGTGCCAGCAGCTCAGGACAGAACACTGAAGCTTTCTTT.

This clone was seen at least ten times. The gene calls are TRBV11-2 and TRBJ2-7; D possibly corresponds to TRBD1 (5 bases). V shed 2 bases and J shed 2 bases, with 16 bases lying between them. The CDR3 length is 16 residues. CDR1 and CDR2 (germline): SGHAT, FQNNGV. CDR3 loop: CASSLSATDSTYEQYF. CDR3 sequence (DNA): TGTGCCAGCAGCTTATCAGCCACCGACAGTACCTACGAGCAGTACTTC.

With regard to this clone: Other nucleotide sequences in the sample specify the same CDR3. The chain links TRBV7-9 to TRBJ1-5; D unclear. Trimming removed 3 bases from V and 7 bases from J, with 7 bases in between. CDR3 length equals 12 residues. Germline V gene lookup returns CDR1 SEHNR and CDR2 FQNEAQ (reference sequence). CDR3 in amino acids: CASSLELQPQHF. CDR3 nucleotides: TGTGCCAGCAGCTTGGAGTTACAGCCCCAGCATTTT.

J is TRBJ2-1 and V is TRBV25-1, with D possibly being TRBD1 (5 bases). V dropped 5 bases and J dropped 4 bases, with 21 bases sitting between them. This CDR3 has 17 residues. Germline assignment: CDR1 MGHDK and CDR2 SYGVNS. The CDR3 coding sequence is TGTGCCAGCAGTCCTGAAGGGGTTAGCCCTCCTTACAATGAGCAGTTCTTC. Protein: CASSPEGVSPPYNEQFF.

The chain employs TRBV5-1 and TRBJ2-2, with D hard to call. In germline, CDR1 is SGHRS, CDR2 YFSETQ. Trimming shortened V by 0 bases and J by 0 bases, and 6 bases separated the two germline ends. The CDR3 runs 15 residues. The CDR3 is CASSLAGPNTGELFF. In DNA, the CDR3 is TGCGCCAGCAGCTTGGCCGGTCCGAACACCGGGGAGCTGTTTTTT.

This chain joins TRBV29-1 and TRBJ1-2, with 8 bases matching TRBD1. Germline lookup yields CDR1 SQVTM and CDR2 ANQGSEA. Germline trimming cut 6 bases from V and 6 bases from J; bases unmatched to any gene: 3. There are 11 residues in the CDR3. As DNA, the CDR3 is TGCAGCGTCAGGGGGCGCGATGGCTACACCTTC. This translates into CSVRGRDGYTF. The whole variable domain, filled in from reference TRBV29-1 and TRBJ1-2, reads SAVISQKPSRDICQRGTSLTIQCQVDSQVTMMFWYRQQPGQSLTLIATANQGSEATYESGFVIDKFPISRPNLTFSTLTVSNMSPEDSSIYLCSVRGRDGYTFGSGTRLTVV.

The V and J genes are TRBV4-3 and TRBJ1-6; no clear D gene. Trimming took off 0 bases at V and 3 bases at J, with 6 bases between the two ends. Germline V gives CDR1 LGHNA, CDR2 YSLEER. The CDR3 covers 15 residues. The CDR3 region is CASSQEPDYNSPLHF. The CDR3 coding sequence is TGCGCCAGCAGCCAAGAGCCAGACTATAATTCACCCCTCCACTTT.

This clone was counted a single time. This rearrangement joins TRBV7-2 to TRBJ2-7; D not resolved. V was shortened by 5 bases and J by 6 bases, with 14 bases between the two germline ends. Germline V gene sequence: CDR1 SGHTA, CDR2 FQGNSA. The CDR3 has 13 amino acids. The CDR3, as DNA: TGTGCCAGCAGCCTATTAAACCATGGCGAGCAGTACTTC. Its protein is CASSLLNHGEQYF. The whole variable domain, filled in from reference TRBV7-2 and TRBJ2-7, reads GAGVSQSPSNKVTEKGKDVELRCDPISGHTALYWYRQSLGQGLEFLIYFQGNSAPDKSGLPSDRFSAERTGGSVSTLTIQRTQQEDSAVYLCASSLLNHGEQYFGPGTRLTVT.

This chain uses TRBV10-2 with TRBJ2-1, with TRBD1 as a possible D gene (8 bases). V was pared by 5 bases and J by 7 bases, with 15 bases between. The CDR3 totals 14 residues. Germline-derived CDR1 and CDR2 are WSHSY and SAAADI. The CDR3 protein is CASSNGRTGNEQFF. The CDR3, as DNA: TGCGCCAGCAGTAACGGGAGGACAGGGAATGAGCAGTTCTTC.

V usage is TRBV7-2 and J usage is TRBJ1-2; TRBD1 might be the D (6 bases). This CDR3 contains 13 residues. From germline, CDR1 is SGHTA and CDR2 FQGNSA. V lost 5 bases and J 7 bases, leaving 14 bases between the germline ends. The CDR3 sequence is CASSQGPGRGYTF. The CDR3 nucleotides are TGTGCCAGCAGCCAGGGGCCCGGGCGTGGCTACACCTTC.